Below, 11 T cell receptor beta chains from the same sample are listed, as sequenced in a study of T-cell memory formation after mild COVID-19. TCRdb analysed the 5' RACE reads with MiXCR anew, one entry per CDR3 protein. This sample has 400,000 to 550,000 distinct CDR3 sequences, with approximately 25% found just once. The sequencing input was PBMCs or a T cell subset sorted from them (not recorded which). These receptors all come from an adult woman who had mild COVID-19 (a few samples of this study predate the infection). Cell type and time point are not known.

This clonotype came up a few times. The V gene is TRBV7-2, the J gene TRBJ2-1; 11 bases align to TRBD2. The CDR3 is 16 residues long. Trimming at V came to 2 bases and at J to 6 bases, leaving 6 bases not matched to a gene. Germline V gene data show CDR1 as SGHTA and CDR2 as FQGNSA. CDR3: CASSLQLAGALNEQFF. In nucleotides, the CDR3 is TGTGCCAGCAGCTTACAACTAGCGGGAGCACTCAATGAGCAGTTCTTC.

This clonotype was seen a few times. This rearrangement joins TRBV4-1 to TRBJ1-1, with 10 bases matching TRBD1. This CDR3 has 18 residues. Germline-derived CDR1 and CDR2 are MGHRA and YSYEKL. V trimming: 2 bases; J trimming: 0 bases; junction bases outside the gene matches: 9. The CDR3 region has the DNA TGCGCCAGCAGCCAAAGGGGGACAGGGGCGTTCATGAACACTGAAGCTTTCTTT. Encoded protein: CASSQRGTGAFMNTEAFF.

Only a few counts were recorded for this clonotype. The chain combines TRBV7-3 with TRBJ2-3; TRBD1 or TRBD2 may be the D gene (6 bases each). The V end lost 5 bases, the J end lost 0 bases, and 12 bases lay between the germline ends. Germline CDR1 and CDR2: SGHTA and FQGTGA. This CDR3 spans 15 amino acids. The CDR3 nucleotides are TGTGCCAGCAGCCCGAGGGGGGAGAGCACAGATACGCAGTATTTT. It codes for CASSPRGESTDTQYF.

This chain joins TRBV12-3 or TRBV12-4 and TRBJ1-2; D is possibly TRBD1 (6 bases). This CDR3 has 17 residues. The V end was cut by 6 bases, the J end by 7 bases, with 27 bases between. The CDR3 here is CASSPNPHIWTDPGYTF. The CDR3 nucleotides read TGTGCCAGCAGCCCGAACCCACACATTTGGACAGATCCTGGCTACACCTTC.

The rearrangement links TRBV29-1 to TRBJ2-7; D possibly corresponds to TRBD2 (5 bases). The ends were cut back, 2 bases at V and 4 bases at J, with 18 bases in the middle. Looked up from germline, CDR1 is SQVTM and CDR2 is ANQGSEA. The CDR3 extends over 15 amino acids. CDR3 in DNA: TGCAGCGTTGAATGGGTGGGAGTGTCCCCTTACGAGCAGTACTTC. Translation gives CSVEWVGVSPYEQYF.

This chain links TRBV2 with TRBJ1-1; D perhaps matches TRBD1 (5 bases). Germline assignment: CDR1 SNHLY and CDR2 FYNNEI. CDR3 size: 17 residues. V lost 3 bases, J lost 4 bases, and 21 bases lay in between. The CDR3 DNA reads as TGTGCCAGCAGTGATCCTACGGGGACCGTTGTCTTCACTGAAGCTTTCTTT. Translated: CASSDPTGTVVFTEAFF. The whole variable domain, filled in from reference TRBV2 and TRBJ1-1, reads EPEVTQTPSHQVTQMGQEVILRCVPISNHLYFYWYRQILGQKVEFLVSFYNNEISEKSEIFDDQFSVERPDGSNFTLKIRSTKLEDSAMYFCASSDPTGTVVFTEAFFGQGTRLTVV.

Only a few counts were recorded for this clonotype. The chain links TRBV10-3 to TRBJ2-7, with D maybe TRBD2 (6 bases). The germline CDR1 and CDR2 sequences are ENHRY and SYGVKD. V shed 10 bases and J shed 0 bases, with 13 bases lying between them. The length of the CDR3 is 13 residues. CDR3 DNA sequence: TGTGCCACCGCCGGGCGGGGCTCCTACGAGCAGTACTTC. Translated: CATAGRGSYEQYF.

The V call is TRBV7-2, the J call TRBJ2-4, with D possibly being TRBD2 (7 bases). V was trimmed by 3 bases and J by 10 bases, leaving 19 bases between them. CDR1 is SGHTA and CDR2 is FQGNSA in the germline V gene. The CDR3 runs 15 residues. CDR3: CASSFRTARGGIQYF. Written as DNA, the CDR3 is TGTGCCAGCAGCTTTCGGACAGCGAGGGGGGGAATTCAGTACTTC.

The gene calls are TRBV5-1 and TRBJ2-7, with D possibly TRBD1 on 6 matching bases. V was trimmed by 0 bases and J by 9 bases, leaving 13 bases between them. CDR3 length: 13 amino acids. The germline gives CDR1 SGHRS, CDR2 YFSETQ. In nucleotides, the CDR3 is TGCGCCAGCAGCTTGGAACAGGGAAGGAGGCAGTACTTC. Amino acids: CASSLEQGRRQYF.

The table lists this clonotype with a few counts. The V call is TRBV15, the J call TRBJ1-5; D is possibly TRBD1 (6 bases). The V gene's germline CDR1 is LNHNV and CDR2 YYDKDF (reference sequence). The CDR3 covers 16 residues. The germline V and J ends were trimmed by 3 bases and 0 bases, with 12 bases remaining between them. The CDR3 nucleotides are TGTGCCACCAGCAGGAACAGGGCAGATAGCAATCAGCCCCAGCATTTT. Its protein product is CATSRNRADSNQPQHF.

The genes are TRBV7-3 and TRBJ1-2; D possibly corresponds to TRBD1 (6 bases). Deletions cut 6 bases from V and 8 bases from J, with 19 bases between. Germline CDR1 is SGHTA and CDR2 is FQGTGA. The length of the CDR3 is 14 residues. The CDR3 DNA follows: TGTGCCAGCAGTCCGGGGGGCCGGCCTGGGGGCTACACCTTC. Translating gives CASSPGGRPGGYTF.